This T cell receptor beta chain was captured in a study of blood T cell repertoires in COVID-19. As handled by the study authors: Amplification of reference gene primers provided the estimated nucleated cell counts. The assay was immunoSEQ multiplex PCR, and TCRdb's table has in-frame clones only and misses some. For V, J and clone size, that table is used; D and trimming come from the DNA. Here the sample spans around 150,000 clones, about four fifths being singletons. Trimming cost V 3 bases and J 1 base; bases outside gene matches: 6. CDR3 length equals 17 residues. Germline V gene lookup returns CDR1 LGHNA and CDR2 YSLEER.

Sequencing was performed on peripheral blood. The clonotype comes from a human donor in a cohort sampled during active COVID-19. This chain joins TRBV4-3 and TRBJ1-3; TRBD1 matches at 10 bases. The CDR3 coding sequence is TGCGCCAGCAGCCAGGCGACAGGGGGCCGATCTGGAAACACCATATATTTT. It specifies CASSQATGGRSGNTIYF.